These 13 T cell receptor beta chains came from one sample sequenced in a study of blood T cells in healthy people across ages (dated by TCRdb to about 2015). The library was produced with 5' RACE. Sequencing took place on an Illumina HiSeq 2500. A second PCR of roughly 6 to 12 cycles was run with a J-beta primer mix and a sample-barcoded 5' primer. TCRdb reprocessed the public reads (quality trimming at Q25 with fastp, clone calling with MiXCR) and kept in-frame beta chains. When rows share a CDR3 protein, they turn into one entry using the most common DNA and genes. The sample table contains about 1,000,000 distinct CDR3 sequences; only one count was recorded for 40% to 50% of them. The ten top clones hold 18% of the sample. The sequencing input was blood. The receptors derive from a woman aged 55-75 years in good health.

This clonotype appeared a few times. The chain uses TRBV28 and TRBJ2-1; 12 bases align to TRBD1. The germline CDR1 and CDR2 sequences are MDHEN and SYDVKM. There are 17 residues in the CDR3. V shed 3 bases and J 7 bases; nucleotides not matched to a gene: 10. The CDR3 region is CASSLRGQGARGNEQFF. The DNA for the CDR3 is TGTGCCAGCAGTTTGCGGGGACAGGGGGCACGGGGGAATGAGCAGTTCTTC.

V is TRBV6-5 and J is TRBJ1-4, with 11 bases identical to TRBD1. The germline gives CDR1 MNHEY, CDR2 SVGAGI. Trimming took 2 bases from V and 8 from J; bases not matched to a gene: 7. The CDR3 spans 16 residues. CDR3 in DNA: TGTGCCAGCAGTTACGGGACAGGGGGTGGGGAGGAAAAACTGTTTTTT. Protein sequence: CASSYGTGGGEEKLFF.

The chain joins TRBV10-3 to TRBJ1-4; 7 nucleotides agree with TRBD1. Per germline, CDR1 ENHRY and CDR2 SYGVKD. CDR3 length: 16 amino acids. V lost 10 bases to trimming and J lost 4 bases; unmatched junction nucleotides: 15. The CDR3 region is CATTSSRGQFNEKLFF. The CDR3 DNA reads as TGTGCCACCACCTCATCTAGGGGACAGTTTAATGAAAAACTGTTTTTT.

Here the CDR3 DNA reads TGTGCCAGCAGCCGGGGGACACTCTCCTACGAGCAGTACTTC. It yields the protein CASSRGTLSYEQYF. The chain uses TRBV3-1 and TRBJ2-7; perhaps TRBD1 as D (6 bases). Germline V gene lookup returns CDR1 LGHDT and CDR2 YNNKEL (reference sequence). Between the trimmed V and J ends, which lost 4 bases and 0 bases, there was a span of 10 bases. The CDR3 length is 14 residues.

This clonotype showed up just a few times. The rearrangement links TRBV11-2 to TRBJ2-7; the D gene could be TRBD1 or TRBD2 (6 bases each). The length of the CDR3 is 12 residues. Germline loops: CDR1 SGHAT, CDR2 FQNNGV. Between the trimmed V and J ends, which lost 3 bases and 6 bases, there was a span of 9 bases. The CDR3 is CASSFGGPEQYF. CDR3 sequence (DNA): TGTGCCAGCAGCTTTGGGGGGCCCGAGCAGTACTTC.

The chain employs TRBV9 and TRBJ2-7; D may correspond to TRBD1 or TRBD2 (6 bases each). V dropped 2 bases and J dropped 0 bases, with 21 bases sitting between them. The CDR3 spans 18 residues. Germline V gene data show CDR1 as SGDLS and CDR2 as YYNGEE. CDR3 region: CASSVEGGTPQGSYEQYF. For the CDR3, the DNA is TGTGCCAGCAGCGTCGAGGGCGGGACACCTCAGGGCTCCTACGAGCAGTACTTC.

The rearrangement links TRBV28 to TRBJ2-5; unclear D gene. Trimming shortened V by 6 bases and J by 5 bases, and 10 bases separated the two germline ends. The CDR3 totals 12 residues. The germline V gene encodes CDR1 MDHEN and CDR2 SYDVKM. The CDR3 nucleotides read TGTGCCAGCAGCAACCCTGATGAGACCCAGTACTTC. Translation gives CASSNPDETQYF.

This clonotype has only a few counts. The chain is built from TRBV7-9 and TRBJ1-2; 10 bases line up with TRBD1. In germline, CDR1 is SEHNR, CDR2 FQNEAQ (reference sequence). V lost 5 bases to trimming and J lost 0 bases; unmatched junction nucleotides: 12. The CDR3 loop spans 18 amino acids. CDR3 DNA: TGTGCCAGCAGCCCCTCCGGGACAGGGGCAGGAGCTAACTATGGCTACACCTTC. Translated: CASSPSGTGAGANYGYTF.

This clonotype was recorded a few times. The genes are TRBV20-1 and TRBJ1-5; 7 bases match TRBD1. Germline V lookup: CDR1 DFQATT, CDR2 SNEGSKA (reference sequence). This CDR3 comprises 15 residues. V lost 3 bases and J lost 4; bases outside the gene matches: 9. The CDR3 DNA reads TGCAGTGCTAGGACGCTCGGGACAGCTAATCAGCCCCAGCATTTT. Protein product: CSARTLGTANQPQHF.

The DNA of the CDR3 is TGTGCCAGCAGCCACAGGACTAGCGGGAGCACAGATACGCAGTATTTT. It specifies CASSHRTSGSTDTQYF. This chain links TRBV3-1 with TRBJ2-3; 11 bases map to TRBD2. The germline V gene has CDR1 LGHDT and CDR2 YNNKEL (reference sequence). V lost 3 bases, J lost 0 bases, and 2 bases stayed unmatched. The CDR3 is 16 amino acids.

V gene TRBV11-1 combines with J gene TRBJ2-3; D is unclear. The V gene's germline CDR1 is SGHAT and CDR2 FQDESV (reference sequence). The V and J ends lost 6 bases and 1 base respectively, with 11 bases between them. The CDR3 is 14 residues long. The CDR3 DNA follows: TGTGCCAGCAGTCGAGTAGGAGGCACAGATACGCAGTATTTT. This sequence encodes CASSRVGGTDTQYF. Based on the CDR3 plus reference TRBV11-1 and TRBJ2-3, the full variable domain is EAEVAQSPRYKITEKSQAVAFWCDPISGHATLYWYRQILGQGPELLVQFQDESVVDDSQLPKDRFSAERLKGVDSTLKIQPAELGDSAMYLCASSRVGGTDTQYFGPGTRLTVL.

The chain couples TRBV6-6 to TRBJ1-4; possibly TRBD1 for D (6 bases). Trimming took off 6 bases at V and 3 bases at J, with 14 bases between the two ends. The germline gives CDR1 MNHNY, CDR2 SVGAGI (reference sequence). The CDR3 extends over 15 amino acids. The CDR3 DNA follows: TGTGCCAGCAGCCTTTATCGACAGGCTAATGAAAAACTGTTTTTT. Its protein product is CASSLYRQANEKLFF.

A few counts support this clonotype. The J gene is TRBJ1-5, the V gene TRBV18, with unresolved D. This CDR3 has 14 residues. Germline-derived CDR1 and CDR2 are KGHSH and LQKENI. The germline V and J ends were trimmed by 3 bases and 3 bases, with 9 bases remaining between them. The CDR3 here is CASSPEGFNQPQHF. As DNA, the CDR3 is TGTGCCAGCTCACCGGAAGGATTCAATCAGCCCCAGCATTTT.